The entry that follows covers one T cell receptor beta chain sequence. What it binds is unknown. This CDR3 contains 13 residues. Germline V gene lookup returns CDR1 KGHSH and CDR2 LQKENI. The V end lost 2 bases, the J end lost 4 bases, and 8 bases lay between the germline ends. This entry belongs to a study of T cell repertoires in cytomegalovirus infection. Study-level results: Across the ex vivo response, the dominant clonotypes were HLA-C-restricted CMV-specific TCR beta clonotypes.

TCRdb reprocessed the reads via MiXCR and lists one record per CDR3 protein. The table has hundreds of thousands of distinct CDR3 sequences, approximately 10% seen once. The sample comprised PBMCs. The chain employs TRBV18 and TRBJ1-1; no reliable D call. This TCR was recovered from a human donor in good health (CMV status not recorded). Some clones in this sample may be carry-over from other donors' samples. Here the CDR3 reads CASSPGLGTEAFF. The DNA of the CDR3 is TGTGCCAGCTCACCAGGGTTGGGCACTGAAGCTTTCTTT.